The T cell receptor beta chain under discussion was sequenced for a study of T cell responses to AZD1222 COVID-19 vaccine. Findings of the study overall: Donors in the cohort were predominantly white British and more often female, and clonal diversity was possibly underestimated. The study sampled repertoires only after the peak T cell response. Among vaccine-associated CD4 TCRs, coverage spanned spike, with dominance at 160-218 and 743-854.

A word on this clone: Its matching antigen is unknown.

Sequenced by immunoSEQ multiplex PCR; TCRdb stores in-frame clones only, minus some. Of approximately 130,000 clones listed, roughly 92% are singletons. Looked up from germline, CDR1 is MRHNA and CDR2 is SNTAGT. CDR3 length: 15 amino acids. The V and J ends lost 1 base and 4 bases, in that order; junction bases with no gene match: 6. The chain couples TRBV6-4 to TRBJ1-1; the match to TRBD1 covers 7 bases. The TCR originated in an adult in good health. Material: peripheral blood, obtained on day 0 of AZD1222 vaccination. The CDR3 region has the DNA TGTGCCAGCAGTGACTTAAGGGGGCTGGGCACTGAAGCTTTCTTT. Translation: CASSDLRGLGTEAFF.